These 17 T cell receptor beta chains originate from one sample sequenced in a study of beta chain features in type 1 diabetes. The study reverse transcribed the entire isolated RNA, so it sequenced expressed TCRB transcripts. The method was immunoSEQ multiplex PCR; TCRdb's version includes in-frame clones alone and lacks a portion of them. Counted here are some 350,000 clones, 8% to 10% occurring once; the ten biggest clones make up about 0.6%. The antigens these receptors bind are not known. Findings of the study overall: Among patients with Type 1 diabetes, TCRB CDR3s were moderately but significantly shorter in every one of the four CD4+ subsets.

Sequenced sample: central memory CD4+ T cells from blood. Receptors were obtained from a man younger than 40 with type 1 diabetes.

V and J are TRBV11-1 and TRBJ1-1; no reliable D call. V lost 1 base and J lost 5, with 11 bases in between. The length of the CDR3 is 14 residues. The germline CDR1 and CDR2 sequences are SGHAT and FQDESV (reference sequence). CDR3 residues: CASSLVVRDTEAFF. In DNA, the CDR3 is TGTGCCAGCAGCTTAGTTGTTCGGGATACTGAAGCTTTCTTT.

This clone showed up just a few times. CDR3 protein: CASRTPRSGRGSYNEQFF. The CDR3, as DNA: TGTGCCAGCCGTACTCCGCGGTCCGGGAGGGGCTCCTACAATGAGCAGTTCTTC. The rearrangement joins TRBV2 to TRBJ2-1, with 8 bases fitting TRBD2. J was trimmed by 0 bases and V by 8 bases; bases with no gene match: 15. The CDR3 is 18 residues long. Germline V CDR1 and CDR2: SNHLY, FYNNEI.

V usage is TRBV27 and J usage is TRBJ2-7, with 10 bases aligning to TRBD1. The V gene's germline CDR1 is MNHEY and CDR2 SMNVEV (reference sequence). J lost 6 bases, V lost 2 bases, and 7 bases had no gene match. The CDR3 spans 15 residues. The CDR3 coding sequence is TGTGCCAGCAGTTTAGGAGGGACAGGGGCCCCCGAGCAGTACTTC. It specifies CASSLGGTGAPEQYF.

This clone was detected only a few times. The chain joins TRBV7-6 to TRBJ2-7, with TRBD1 as a possible D gene (6 bases). The CDR3 extends over 15 amino acids. The V gene's germline CDR1 is SGHVS and CDR2 FNYEAQ. V was shortened by 5 bases and J by 4 bases, with 18 bases between the two germline ends. The CDR3: CASSPAGQIGYEQYF. The CDR3, as DNA: TGTGCCAGCAGCCCGGCCGGACAGATCGGTTACGAGCAGTACTTC.

The chain couples TRBV9 to TRBJ2-2; 8 nucleotides agree with TRBD1. Germline lookup yields CDR1 SGDLS and CDR2 YYNGEE. This CDR3 region has 14 residues. J lost 6 bases, V lost 4 bases, and 5 bases had no gene match. The CDR3 nucleotides are TGTGCCAGCAGCCCTCGGACAGGGTCCGGGGAGCTGTTTTTT. Encoded protein: CASSPRTGSGELFF.

This clone was observed a few times. The J gene is TRBJ1-2, the V gene TRBV27, with TRBD1 matching over 7 bases. Trimming at V came to 6 bases and at J to 9 bases, leaving 10 bases not matched to a gene. CDR3 size: 13 residues. CDR1 and CDR2 (germline): MNHEY, SMNVEV (reference sequence). The CDR3, as DNA: TGTGCCAGCAGACCCTCGACAGGGCCTCGCTACACCTTC. Protein product: CASRPSTGPRYTF.

A few counts support this clone. The V call is TRBV7-8, the J call TRBJ1-4; D is possibly TRBD1 (5 bases). Trimming stripped 6 bases from V and 14 bases from J, with 19 bases between. The CDR3 contains 13 residues. Germline V gives CDR1 SGHVS, CDR2 FQNEAQ. CDR3 bases: TGTGCCAGCAGTACCTCGGTGGGGACCAGGCTGTTTTTT. The encoded protein is CASSTSVGTRLFF.

This clone was counted between two and nine times. This CDR3 is also generated by other DNA sequences in the sample. J is TRBJ2-7 and V is TRBV18; 8 bases are a match to TRBD1. The junction had 5 bases not matched to a gene; V was cut back by 2 bases and J by 2 bases. Germline CDR1 and CDR2: KGHSH and LQKENI. The CDR3 covers 15 residues. Here the CDR3 DNA reads TGTGCCAGCTCACCATCCGGGACAGGCACCTACGAGCAGTACTTC. It translates to CASSPSGTGTYEQYF.

This clone was picked up many times. The CDR3 DNA reads as TGTGCCAGTAGTCCCGGGAGGGGCCTCGCGTTCTCTGGAAACACCATATATTTT. Amino acids: CASSPGRGLAFSGNTIYF. This chain connects TRBV19 to TRBJ1-3; D is perhaps TRBD1 (5 bases). The CDR3 runs 18 residues. The germline gives CDR1 LNHDA, CDR2 SQIVND (reference sequence). The germline V and J ends were trimmed by 5 bases and 0 bases, with 20 bases remaining between them. Full variable domain (outside the CDR3, taken from reference TRBV19 and TRBJ1-3): DGGITQSPKYLFRKEGQNVTLSCEQNLNHDAMYWYRQDPGQGLRLIYYSQIVNDFQKGDIAEGYSVSREKKESFPLTVTSAQKNPTAFYLCASSPGRGLAFSGNTIYFGEGSWLTVV.

This clone was seen a few times. The chain joins TRBV5-1 to TRBJ1-1, with 7 bases matching TRBD1. V shed 4 bases and J 0 bases; nucleotides not matched to a gene: 6. CDR1 is SGHRS, CDR2 YFSETQ, per germline. The length of the CDR3 is 15 residues. The CDR3 DNA follows: TGCGCCAGCAGCCCAATGACAGGGATGAACACTGAAGCTTTCTTT. Protein product: CASSPMTGMNTEAFF. Looking up the rest from reference TRBV5-1 and TRBJ1-1 gives the full variable domain: KAGVTQTPRYLIKTRGQQVTLSCSPISGHRSVSWYQQTPGQGLQFLFEYFSETQRNKGNFPGRFSGRQFSNSRSEMNVSTLELGDSALYLCASSPMTGMNTEAFFGQGTRLTVV.

This clone was recorded a few times. The CDR3 spells CASSPRLAGEFYEQYF. Here the CDR3 DNA reads TGTGCCAGCAGTCCCCGGCTAGCGGGAGAATTTTACGAGCAGTACTTC. The chain has TRBV21-1 and TRBJ2-7; TRBD2 is the table's D call, not checked against the DNA. TRBV21-1 corresponds to a pseudogene. The CDR3 sequence is 16 residues long.

This clone was detected only a few times. The rearrangement uses TRBV7-2 and TRBJ1-5; 10 bases agree with TRBD1. Germline V gene lookup returns CDR1 SGHTA and CDR2 FQGNSA. The CDR3 loop spans 15 amino acids. With 7 bases clipped from V and 6 bases from J, the junction kept 9 bases outside the gene matches. This chain's CDR3 is CASNPTGGAAQPQHF. In DNA form, the CDR3 reads TGTGCCAGCAACCCGACAGGGGGCGCCGCTCAGCCCCAGCATTTT.

The table lists this clone with a few counts. The chain's CDR3 is CASSPPVGGWMNTEAFF. The CDR3 DNA reads as TGTGCCAGCTCACCACCAGTTGGGGGGTGGATGAACACTGAAGCTTTCTTT. The chain recombines TRBV18 with TRBJ1-1; possible D gene TRBD1, 5 bases. CDR1 and CDR2 from the germline V gene are KGHSH and LQKENI. The CDR3 runs 17 residues. V lost 0 bases and J lost 0, with 14 bases in between.

V usage is TRBV5-6 and J usage is TRBJ2-3, with no clear D. Trimming took off 0 bases at V and 2 bases at J, with 10 bases between the two ends. Germline V gene sequence: CDR1 SGHDT, CDR2 YYEEEE. The CDR3 sequence is 15 residues long. The CDR3 reads CASSLAGRNTDTQYF. For the CDR3, the DNA is TGTGCCAGCAGCTTGGCCGGACGGAACACAGATACGCAGTATTTT. The whole variable domain, remainder taken from reference TRBV5-6 and TRBJ2-3, is DAGVTQSPTHLIKTRGQQVTLRCSPKSGHDTVSWYQQALGQGPQFIFQYYEEEERQRGNFPDRFSGHQFPNYSSELNVNALLLGDSALYLCASSLAGRNTDTQYFGPGTRLTVL.

V usage is TRBV6-5 and J usage is TRBJ2-5; D could derive from TRBD1 or TRBD2 (6 bases each). The CDR3 sequence is 14 residues long. Germline V lookup: CDR1 MNHEY, CDR2 SVGAGI. V lost 6 bases, J lost 4 bases, and 15 bases lay in between. The CDR3 nucleotides are TGTGCCAGCAGCTCCCCCGGGGGCCGAGAGACCCAGTACTTC. The encoded protein is CASSSPGGRETQYF.

This clone was detected only a few times. V is TRBV29-1 and J is TRBJ1-2; weak D call: TRBD1 (5 bases). Trimming shortened V by 4 bases and J by 6 bases, and 15 bases separated the two germline ends. CDR3 size: 13 residues. CDR1 and CDR2 from the germline V gene are SQVTM and ANQGSEA. The CDR3 is CSVVPRATNGYTF. The CDR3 nucleotides are TGCAGCGTTGTTCCCAGGGCTACGAATGGCTACACCTTC.

This clone occurred a few times. This chain uses TRBV7-6 with TRBJ1-1; a weak D match, TRBD1 (5 bases). CDR3 length: 13 residues. Germline V gives CDR1 SGHVS, CDR2 FNYEAQ. V dropped 3 bases and J dropped 5 bases, with 10 bases sitting between them. The CDR3 reads CASSLTEMTEAFF. DNA of the CDR3: TGTGCCAGCAGCTTGACAGAAATGACTGAAGCTTTCTTT.